This TCR beta chain was sequenced for a study of spatial heterogeneity in lung cancer. The CDR3 covers 15 residues. J lost 2 bases, V lost 3 bases, and 2 bases had no gene match. Time point reported: sample taken at primary tumor resection. Patients with untreated early-stage non-small cell lung cancer, numbering around 72, were the donors. Whole RNA was taken from tumor, nontumor lung or frozen PBMC; it was then sequenced unsorted. Using its own MiXCR run on the 5' RACE reads, TCRdb lists one record per CDR3 protein. The sample includes about 8,000 distinct CDR3 sequences, about a sixth seen only once; the top ten take more than 12%. This clonotype was seen more than once but under ten times.

The chain has TRBV12-3 or TRBV12-4 and TRBJ2-1; 9 bases map to TRBD1. Sample: normal lung tissue next to the tumor, taken at surgery. This receptor was taken from a male donor with early-stage non-small cell lung cancer. CDR3 DNA sequence: TGTGCCAGCAGTTTGCGACAGGGGGCCTACAATGAGCAGTTCTTC. It codes for CASSLRQGAYNEQFF.